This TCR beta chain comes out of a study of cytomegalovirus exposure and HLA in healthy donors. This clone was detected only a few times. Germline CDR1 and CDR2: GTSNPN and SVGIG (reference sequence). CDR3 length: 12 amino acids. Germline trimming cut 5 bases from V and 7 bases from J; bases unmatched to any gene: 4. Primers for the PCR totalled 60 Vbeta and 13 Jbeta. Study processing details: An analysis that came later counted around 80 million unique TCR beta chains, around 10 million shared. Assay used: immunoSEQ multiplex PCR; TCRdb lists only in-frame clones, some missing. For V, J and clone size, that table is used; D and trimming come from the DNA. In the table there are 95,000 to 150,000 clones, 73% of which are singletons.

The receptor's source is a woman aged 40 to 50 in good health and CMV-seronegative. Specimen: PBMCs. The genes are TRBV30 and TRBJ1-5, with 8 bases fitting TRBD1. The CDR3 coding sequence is TGTGCCTGGGGACAGGGTAACCAGCCCCAGCATTTT. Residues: CAWGQGNQPQHF.